The 30 T cell receptor beta chains reported below all come from one sample, sequenced in a study of CD8 T cells in Susac syndrome. An input of about 0.5 to 1 ug of RNA was subjected to reverse transcription using random hexamers. TCRdb reanalysed the immunoSEQ multiplex PCR reads using MiXCR and keeps one entry per CDR3 protein. This repertoire shows 150,000 to 200,000 distinct CDR3 sequences, around 94% found once; its top ten account for more than 0.12%. Specimen: CD4+ T cells from PBMCs. Source of these receptors: a human donor in good health.

The rearrangement joins TRBV4-3 to TRBJ1-5; tentative D call: TRBD1 (6 bases). The CDR3 consists of 15 residues. Looked up from germline, CDR1 is LGHNA and CDR2 is YSLEER. The germline V and J ends were trimmed by 4 bases and 3 bases, with 13 bases remaining between them. CDR3 amino acids: CASSLGRGDNQPQHF. The DNA for the CDR3 is TGCGCCAGCAGCCTGGGAAGGGGGGACAATCAGCCCCAGCATTTT.

J is TRBJ2-5 and V is TRBV6-6, with D hard to call. The CDR3 runs to 14 residues. The V end lost 2 bases, the J end lost 0 bases, and 7 bases lay between the germline ends. In germline, CDR1 is MNHNY, CDR2 SVGAGI (reference sequence). CDR3 amino acids: CASSYGRYQETQYF. The CDR3 bases are TGTGCCAGCAGTTACGGGCGGTACCAAGAGACCCAGTACTTC.

The chain employs TRBV9 and TRBJ2-7; D perhaps matches TRBD2 (6 bases). V was clipped by 3 bases and J by 7 bases, with 17 bases between them. CDR1 SGDLS and CDR2 YYNGEE come from the germline V gene. This CDR3 has 14 amino acids. CDR3 in amino acids: CASSERAGTGEQYF. Written as DNA, the CDR3 is TGTGCCAGCAGCGAGAGGGCGGGGACCGGGGAGCAGTACTTC. The full variable domain, its missing parts supplied by reference TRBV9 and TRBJ2-7, is DSGVTQTPKHLITATGQRVTLRCSPRSGDLSVYWYQQSLDQGLQFLIQYYNGEERAKGNILERFSAQQFPDLHSELNLSSLELGDSALYFCASSERAGTGEQYFGPGTRLTVT.

This clonotype showed up just once. The gene calls are TRBV23-1 and TRBJ1-5; D unresolved. TRBV23-1 is filed as an ORF, its function uncertain. V gave up 8 bases and J gave up 7 bases, with 15 bases separating them. The CDR3 runs to 13 residues. As DNA, the CDR3 is TGCGCCAGCCGGCGCCGGTCGGGACAGCCCCAGCATTTT. Its translation: CASRRRSGQPQHF.

The V gene is TRBV6-5, the J gene TRBJ1-2; 7 bases are a match to TRBD1. V lost 6 bases and J lost 8; bases outside the gene matches: 9. The CDR3 sequence is 13 residues long. Germline loops: CDR1 MNHEY, CDR2 SVGAGI. CDR3 sequence: CASSSPGGGGYTF. CDR3 nucleotide sequence: TGTGCCAGCAGCTCTCCAGGGGGAGGCGGCTACACCTTC.

The chain employs TRBV3-1 and TRBJ2-5; 8 bases line up with TRBD2. Germline V CDR1 and CDR2: LGHDT, YNNKEL (reference sequence). This CDR3 spans 15 amino acids. Germline trimming cut 4 bases from V and 5 bases from J; bases unmatched to any gene: 9. CDR3 sequence (DNA): TGTGCCAGCAGCCCACCGGGACTAGGACAGGAGACCCAGTACTTC. Translating gives CASSPPGLGQETQYF.

J is TRBJ2-7 and V is TRBV2, with TRBD1 as a possible D gene (6 bases). The CDR3 runs 13 residues. In germline, CDR1 is SNHLY, CDR2 FYNNEI. Between the trimmed V and J ends, which lost 10 bases and 3 bases, there was a span of 16 bases. In DNA, the CDR3 is TGTGCCACGAAAGGACAGAGCTACTACGAGCAGTACTTC. It encodes CATKGQSYYEQYF.

The chain uses TRBV4-3 and TRBJ2-7; D gene uncertain. Trimming left V 0 bases short and J 2 bases short, with 8 bases between. CDR1 and CDR2 (germline): LGHNA, YSLEER. The CDR3 spans 14 residues. The CDR3 bases are TGCGCCAGCAGCCAAGACACTGAAACCTACGAGCAGTACTTC. It translates to CASSQDTETYEQYF.

V usage is TRBV6-5 and J usage is TRBJ1-1; no clear D gene. CDR3 size: 13 residues. The germline gives CDR1 MNHEY, CDR2 SVGAGI. V lost 2 bases and J lost 4, with 8 bases in between. The CDR3 loop is CASSYTRGTEAFF. For the CDR3, the DNA is TGTGCCAGCAGTTACACCCGGGGCACTGAAGCTTTCTTT.

The rearrangement uses TRBV18 and TRBJ1-1; D gene uncertain. V was cut by 1 base and J by 5 bases, with 11 bases left in between. Per the germline V gene, CDR1 is KGHSH and CDR2 is LQKENI. This CDR3 has 14 amino acids. CDR3: CASSPQRTATEAFF. DNA of the CDR3: TGTGCCAGCTCACCACAAAGAACCGCGACTGAAGCTTTCTTT.

This clonotype was seen once. This chain uses TRBV7-6 with TRBJ2-3; tentative D call: TRBD2 (6 bases). The CDR3 runs 15 residues. V lost 4 bases and J 4 bases, leaving 15 bases between the germline ends. CDR1 and CDR2 from the germline V gene are SGHVS and FNYEAQ. This chain's CDR3 is CASSSRDSGPDTQYF. The CDR3 DNA reads TGTGCCAGCAGCTCCCGGGACTCCGGGCCAGATACGCAGTATTTT.

Worth noting for this clonotype: Its ends do not fully match the called genes, so a read error is possible. The V gene is TRBV4-3, the J gene TRBJ1-6; D might be TRBD1 (6 bases). There are 17 residues in the CDR3. Germline V lookup: CDR1 LGHNA, CDR2 YSLEER. The CDR3 here is CASSPDTGREPNSPLHF. Here the CDR3 DNA reads TGCGCCAGCAGCCCTGATACAGGGAGAGAACCTAATTCACCCCTCCATTTT.

This chain joins TRBV5-6 and TRBJ2-5; D is possibly TRBD2 (5 bases). Trimming stripped 0 bases from V and 5 bases from J, with 11 bases between. CDR3 size: 14 residues. In germline, CDR1 is SGHDT, CDR2 YYEEEE. This chain's CDR3 is CASSLGLPGETQYF. CDR3 nucleotide sequence: TGTGCCAGCAGCTTGGGCCTACCGGGGGAGACCCAGTACTTC. The complete variable domain, with remaining parts taken from reference TRBV5-6 and TRBJ2-5, reads DAGVTQSPTHLIKTRGQQVTLRCSPKSGHDTVSWYQQALGQGPQFIFQYYEEEERQRGNFPDRFSGHQFPNYSSELNVNALLLGDSALYLCASSLGLPGETQYFGPGTRLLVL.

The chain employs TRBV20-1 and TRBJ1-5; no clear D. The V end was cut by 6 bases, the J end by 4 bases, with 16 bases between. The CDR3 has 14 residues. Germline V CDR1 and CDR2: DFQATT, SNEGSKA (reference sequence). The CDR3 here is CSAEPSGVNQPQHF. CDR3 nucleotide sequence: TGCAGTGCGGAACCATCCGGCGTAAATCAGCCCCAGCATTTT.

The chain uses TRBV29-1 and TRBJ1-2; D uncertain. Germline V gene data show CDR1 as SQVTM and CDR2 as ANQGSEA. The V and J ends lost 4 bases and 2 bases respectively, with 5 bases between them. This CDR3 comprises 11 residues. CDR3 nucleotide sequence: TGCAGCGTTGCGGGCAACTATGGCTACACCTTC. Its protein is CSVAGNYGYTF. Variable domain in full (rest from reference TRBV29-1 and TRBJ1-2): SAVISQKPSRDICQRGTSLTIQCQVDSQVTMMFWYRQQPGQSLTLIATANQGSEATYESGFVIDKFPISRPNLTFSTLTVSNMSPEDSSIYLCSVAGNYGYTFGSGTRLTVV.

The chain carries TRBV20-1 and TRBJ2-3, with 10 bases matching TRBD2. The CDR3 has 14 residues. V lost 3 bases and J lost 5; bases outside the gene matches: 5. The germline gives CDR1 DFQATT, CDR2 SNEGSKA (reference sequence). CDR3 DNA: TGCAGTGCTAGCCTAGCGGGGGTCCAAGATACGCAGTATTTT. Amino acids: CSASLAGVQDTQYF.

This chain joins TRBV12-3 or TRBV12-4 and TRBJ2-6; D is undetermined. V was cut by 2 bases and J by 0 bases, with 5 bases left in between. The CDR3 contains 15 residues. CDR3 in amino acids: CASSLRHSGANVLTF. CDR3 DNA sequence: TGTGCCAGCAGTTTAAGGCACTCTGGGGCCAACGTCCTGACTTTC.

The V gene is TRBV7-3, the J gene TRBJ2-3; D unclear. The CDR3 sequence is 16 residues long. Germline V lookup: CDR1 SGHTA, CDR2 FQGTGA. Trimming removed 5 bases from V and 1 base from J, with 16 bases in between. CDR3 protein: CASSRPSRGGTDTQYF. The CDR3 DNA sequence: TGTGCCAGCAGCCGACCTTCTCGAGGTGGCACAGATACGCAGTATTTT.

J is TRBJ2-7 and V is TRBV25-1; either TRBD1 or TRBD2 may fit D (5 bases each). Germline values: CDR1 MGHDK, CDR2 SYGVNS. The CDR3 extends over 13 amino acids. Trimming stripped 3 bases from V and 4 bases from J, with 10 bases between. CDR3 loop: CASSDPGAYEQYF. The CDR3 nucleotides read TGTGCCAGCAGTGACCCCGGGGCATACGAGCAGTACTTC.

The table lists this clonotype with a count of one. The CDR3 nucleotides are TGCAGTGCGGGCTTCTACAGGGGCTCCTTCTACGAGCAGTACTTC. Its translation is CSAGFYRGSFYEQYF. V usage is TRBV20-1 and J usage is TRBJ2-7; TRBD1 agrees at 7 bases. In germline, CDR1 is DFQATT, CDR2 SNEGSKA (reference sequence). Trimming removed 6 bases from V and 3 bases from J; junction bases left unmatched: 14. CDR3 size: 15 residues.

The chain recombines TRBV9 with TRBJ2-3; D remains ambiguous. Germline CDR1 is SGDLS and CDR2 is YYNGEE. This CDR3 has 14 amino acids. V gave up 7 bases and J gave up 2 bases, with 14 bases separating them. CDR3 residues: CASCPSPHTDTQYF. CDR3 nucleotide sequence: TGTGCCAGCTGCCCTTCCCCTCACACAGATACGCAGTATTTT.

This clonotype showed up just once. V usage is TRBV15 and J usage is TRBJ1-5, with D maybe TRBD1 (6 bases). The CDR3 totals 14 residues. V was clipped by 5 bases and J by 7 bases, with 15 bases between them. CDR1 is LNHNV and CDR2 is YYDKDF in the germline V gene (reference sequence). The CDR3 loop reads CATSLGVTGQPQHF. CDR3 sequence (DNA): TGTGCCACCAGCCTTGGGGTTACAGGGCAGCCCCAGCATTTT. The variable domain in full, completed from reference TRBV15 and TRBJ1-5, reads DAMVIQNPRYQVTQFGKPVTLSCSQTLNHNVMYWYQQKSSQAPKLLFHYYDKDFNNEADTPDNFQSRRPNTSFCFLDIRSPGLGDTAMYLCATSLGVTGQPQHFGDGTRLSIL.

V usage is TRBV15 and J usage is TRBJ2-5, with D possibly being TRBD2 (6 bases). V was cut by 0 bases and J by 2 bases, with 7 bases left in between. Germline values: CDR1 LNHNV, CDR2 YYDKDF (reference sequence). The CDR3 is made up of 14 amino acids. CDR3 sequence (DNA): TGTGCCACCAGCAGAGATCGGGGGCAAGAGACCCAGTACTTC. Its translation is CATSRDRGQETQYF.

The gene calls are TRBV20-1 and TRBJ1-2; D might be TRBD1 (5 bases). Germline assignment: CDR1 DFQATT and CDR2 SNEGSKA (reference sequence). The CDR3 covers 14 residues. The ends were cut back, 1 base at V and 1 base at J, with 10 bases in the middle. Written as DNA, the CDR3 is TGCAGTGCTAGAGTCGGTCAGGGTAACTATGGCTACACCTTC. It yields the protein CSARVGQGNYGYTF.

The chain links TRBV29-1 to TRBJ1-1; D might be TRBD1 (5 bases). V lost 3 bases to trimming and J lost 4 bases, with 15 bases between them. CDR3 length: 14 amino acids. CDR1 and CDR2 from the germline V gene are SQVTM and ANQGSEA. DNA for the CDR3: TGCAGCGTTGATCGGGACCGCCAGGGCACTGAAGCTTTCTTT. Its translation: CSVDRDRQGTEAFF. The full variable domain, completed using reference TRBV29-1 and TRBJ1-1, is SAVISQKPSRDICQRGTSLTIQCQVDSQVTMMFWYRQQPGQSLTLIATANQGSEATYESGFVIDKFPISRPNLTFSTLTVSNMSPEDSSIYLCSVDRDRQGTEAFFGQGTRLTVV.

The gene calls are TRBV6-2 or TRBV6-3 and TRBJ2-7; no firm D call. V was trimmed by 4 bases and J by 2 bases, leaving 6 bases between them. Germline V gene sequence: CDR1 MNHEY, CDR2 SVGEGT. The CDR3 is made up of 12 amino acids. The CDR3 loop is CASSSPTYEQYF. The DNA of the CDR3 is TGTGCCAGCAGTTCGCCTACCTACGAGCAGTACTTC.

The sample holds a few counts of this clonotype. This chain connects TRBV27 to TRBJ1-6; D unresolved. V lost 2 bases, J lost 0 bases, and 8 bases lay in between. The CDR3 contains 16 residues. Per germline, CDR1 MNHEY and CDR2 SMNVEV (reference sequence). The CDR3 bases are TGTGCCAGCAGTTTAGGTAGGAGCTCCTATAATTCACCCCTCCACTTT. Encoded protein: CASSLGRSSYNSPLHF.

V is TRBV12-5 and J is TRBJ2-1; TRBD2 matches at 10 bases. Trimming took 0 bases from V and 2 from J; bases not matched to a gene: 16. Germline-derived CDR1 and CDR2 are LGHNT and FRNRAP. The length of the CDR3 is 21 residues. Written as DNA, the CDR3 is TGTGCTAGTGGTTTGGTATTGATACCCGGGCTAGCGGGGGTTACCTACAATGAGCAGTTCTTC. Translated: CASGLVLIPGLAGVTYNEQFF.

The chain combines TRBV25-1 with TRBJ1-4; maybe TRBD1 (5 bases). This CDR3 contains 15 residues. Germline values: CDR1 MGHDK, CDR2 SYGVNS. Trimming cost V 7 bases and J 12 bases, with 24 bases left between them. The CDR3 spells CASIPNAGERGELFF. The CDR3 coding sequence is TGTGCCAGCATCCCCAACGCGGGGGAGCGGGGGGAACTGTTTTTT.

The chain employs TRBV11-1 and TRBJ1-2; perhaps TRBD1 as D (5 bases). The ends were cut back, 4 bases at V and 5 bases at J, with 14 bases in the middle. CDR3 length equals 14 residues. CDR1 SGHAT and CDR2 FQDESV come from the germline V gene (reference sequence). Written as DNA, the CDR3 is TGTGCCAGCAGCTCTCCCGGGACTCCTTATGGCTACACCTTC. Amino acid sequence: CASSSPGTPYGYTF.